This T cell receptor (beta chain) was found in a study of shared clonotypes between healthy human individuals. This was a deep-level run. The assay was immunoSEQ multiplex PCR, and TCRdb's table has in-frame clones only and misses some. The table includes about 1.5 million clones, 98% detected once. Trimming pared 0 bases from V and 13 bases from J, leaving 19 bases between. Germline CDR1 reads GTSNPN; CDR2 reads SVGIG (reference sequence). This CDR3 spans 13 amino acids. The TCR was taken from a man aged 30 to 45 in good health. The chain employs TRBV30 and TRBJ2-7, with D possibly matching TRBD1 (6 bases). Sample: naive CD4+ T cells sorted from blood. Subset specified: CD45RA+ positively selected. For the CDR3, the DNA is TGTGCCTGGAGTGTAATTCTGGGAGACAGGAGCTACTTC. This sequence encodes CAWSVILGDRSYF.